This record looks at one T cell receptor beta chain sequence and its context. Antigen unknown. Germline values: CDR1 GTSNPN, CDR2 SVGIG (reference sequence). This CDR3 has 14 residues. V trimming: 5 bases; J trimming: 3 bases; junction bases outside the gene matches: 6. The data were obtained in a study of beta chain features in type 1 diabetes. Findings and caveats of the study: Moderately but significantly shorter TCRB CDR3s were found in Type 1 diabetes patients in all four CD4+ subsets. Sampled from patients, naive, central memory and Treg TCRB repertoires appeared more similar than those sampled from healthy donors.

Sequencing targeted expressed TCRB transcripts, as all isolated RNA had been reverse transcribed. Sequencing of naive, central memory and regulatory T cell samples gave an average of about 3.9 million reads. Clones were sequenced by immunoSEQ multiplex PCR, and TCRdb holds only the in-frame ones, with some missing. The sample gives about 740,000 clones, 13% of which show up once; less than 0.025% is in the top ten. The V gene is TRBV30, the J gene TRBJ2-1, with TRBD1 identical over 8 bases. Sequencing was performed on naive CD4+ T cells from blood. The clonotype was recovered from a man in his late teens or twenties with type 1 diabetes. The CDR3 DNA follows: TGTGCCTGGGACGACAGGGGCTACTACAATGAGCAGTTCTTC. Protein product: CAWDDRGYYNEQFF. Combining the CDR3 with reference TRBV30 and TRBJ2-1 gives the whole variable domain SQTIHQWPATLVQPVGSPLSLECTVEGTSNPNLYWYRQAAGRGLQLLFYSVGIGQISSEVPQNLSASRPQDRQFILSSKKLLLSDSGFYLCAWDDRGYYNEQFFGPGTRLTVL.